This T cell receptor beta chain was captured by sequencing in a study of identical twins. Study-level findings and limits: Carriage of fewer insertions was seen in abundant cord blood beta clonotypes, whereas memory repertoires showed none.

This clonotype came up a few times. Its antigen is not known. The CDR3 extends over 13 amino acids. Germline loops: CDR1 SGHTA, CDR2 FQGNSA. Trimming stripped 2 bases from V and 3 bases from J, with 7 bases between. Unique molecular identifiers were present on the cDNA, which also gained a universal primer site by template switching. In TCRdb, the 5' RACE reads were re-called with MiXCR into one record per CDR3 protein. This repertoire shows roughly 570,000 distinct CDR3 sequences, nearly 10% found once; its top ten account for roughly 3.2%. These data were likewise used in another study, on yellow fever vaccine responses in identical twins.

The clonotype originates from a woman aged 18-30 years in good health. Specimen: PBMCs. The chain is built from TRBV7-2 and TRBJ1-2; the D is unclear. Here the CDR3 DNA reads TGTGCCAGCAGCTTACGGGGTGACTATGGCTACACCTTC. It is translated as CASSLRGDYGYTF.